The 20 T cell receptor beta chains presented below share a single source sample, sequenced in a study of shared clonotypes between healthy human individuals. Profiled with immunoSEQ multiplex PCR; TCRdb holds only in-frame clones, not every one. Of approximately 2,300,000 clones in the sample, less than 95% were seen once. The material sequenced was naive CD4+ T cells from PBMCs. This sample's subset: CD45RA+ positively selected. The receptor source for this set is a man aged 18 to 29 in good health. Some clones in this sample may be carry-over from other donors' samples.

The CDR3 DNA reads as TGTGCCAGCAGTGACAGGGAGAGTTCGCAGCCCCAGCATTTT. Amino acid sequence: CASSDRESSQPQHF. The chain links TRBV6-1 to TRBJ1-5; D is possibly TRBD1 (5 bases). The CDR3 extends over 14 amino acids. Trimming shortened V by 3 bases and J by 7 bases, and 13 bases separated the two germline ends. The V gene's germline CDR1 is MNHNS and CDR2 SASEGT.

This chain uses TRBV4-1 with TRBJ2-1, with 9 bases aligning to TRBD2. Germline-derived CDR1 and CDR2 are MGHRA and YSYEKL. With 4 bases clipped from V and 2 bases from J, the junction kept 6 bases outside the gene matches. The CDR3 is 16 amino acids. The CDR3 DNA reads TGCGCCAGCAGCCGAAGGACTAGCGACGCCTACAATGAGCAGTTCTTC. Protein sequence: CASSRRTSDAYNEQFF.

The chain employs TRBV5-1 and TRBJ2-3; D could derive from TRBD1 or TRBD2 (5 bases each). CDR3 length equals 15 residues. Germline V gives CDR1 SGHRS, CDR2 YFSETQ. Trimming shortened V by 0 bases and J by 0 bases, and 8 bases separated the two germline ends. CDR3 amino acids: CASSLDRTSTDTQYF. Written as DNA, the CDR3 is TGCGCCAGCAGCTTGGACAGGACTAGCACAGATACGCAGTATTTT.

The chain recombines TRBV7-2 with TRBJ1-2, with TRBD1 matching 8 bases. The germline CDR1 and CDR2 sequences are SGHTA and FQGNSA. With V trimmed by 5 bases and J by 4 bases, 3 bases remained unmatched. CDR3 length: 13 amino acids. The DNA for the CDR3 is TGTGCCAGCAGCATGGACAGGGTCTATGGCTACACCTTC. Translating gives CASSMDRVYGYTF.

This rearrangement joins TRBV7-8 to TRBJ1-4; 9 nucleotides match TRBD1. The length of the CDR3 is 14 residues. The J segment lost 10 bases and the V segment lost 3 bases, leaving 6 bases of the junction unmatched. Germline V CDR1 and CDR2: SGHVS, FQNEAQ. This CDR3 is CASSLLTGGPKLFF. CDR3 in DNA: TGTGCCAGCAGCTTGCTCACAGGGGGCCCAAAACTGTTTTTT.

V gene TRBV5-5 combines with J gene TRBJ1-4, with 10 bases fitting TRBD1. CDR1 is SGHKS and CDR2 is YYEKEE in the germline V gene (reference sequence). After removal of 4 bases from V and 10 bases from J, the junction contained 10 bases not matched to a gene. CDR3 length equals 15 residues. The CDR3 bases are TGTGCCAGCAGCGCCAGGGACAGGGGAGTAGGAAAACTGTTTTTT. This sequence encodes CASSARDRGVGKLFF. Complete variable domain (other parts from reference TRBV5-5 and TRBJ1-4): DAGVTQSPTHLIKTRGQQVTLRCSPISGHKSVSWYQQVLGQGPQFIFQYYEKEERGRGNFPDRFSARQFPNYSSELNVNALLLGDSALYLCASSARDRGVGKLFFGSGTQLSVL.

The chain combines TRBV5-1 with TRBJ2-2; the match to TRBD1 covers 7 bases. Germline V gene lookup returns CDR1 SGHRS and CDR2 YFSETQ. The CDR3 runs to 15 residues. V lost 2 bases and J lost 4; bases outside the gene matches: 5. The CDR3 reads CASSFTGVSTGELFF. Written as DNA, the CDR3 is TGCGCCAGCAGCTTTACAGGGGTGTCCACCGGGGAGCTGTTTTTT.

The chain joins TRBV7-9 to TRBJ2-1; 8 nucleotides line up with TRBD1. The CDR3 loop spans 12 amino acids. Germline lookup yields CDR1 SEHNR and CDR2 FQNEAQ (reference sequence). Trimming took 11 bases from V and 4 from J; bases not matched to a gene: 4. In nucleotides, the CDR3 is TGTGCCGGAAGACAGGGGTACAATGAGCAGTTCTTC. It codes for CAGRQGYNEQFF.

This chain uses TRBV7-2 with TRBJ2-3, with D possibly called TRBD1 or TRBD2 (6 bases each). The V gene's germline CDR1 is SGHTA and CDR2 FQGNSA. The CDR3 length is 15 residues. The V and J ends lost 5 bases and 2 bases respectively, with 14 bases between them. The CDR3 DNA is TGTGCCAGCAGCGCGACTAGGGGGAACACAGATACGCAGTATTTT. It encodes CASSATRGNTDTQYF.

This clone has only a few counts. Distinct nucleotide sequences in the sample also encode this CDR3. This chain joins TRBV14 and TRBJ2-3; no firm D call. Germline CDR1 SGHDN, CDR2 FVKESK. This CDR3 region has 13 residues. Trimming pared 1 base from V and 4 bases from J, leaving 6 bases between. CDR3: CASSQGLADTQYF. The CDR3 DNA sequence: TGTGCCAGCAGCCAAGGCCTCGCAGATACGCAGTATTTT.

The CDR3 DNA is TGTGCCAGCAGCACAGACAGGGGGCGTGAGACCCAGTACTTC. It codes for CASSTDRGRETQYF. The chain has TRBV5-4 and TRBJ2-5; 10 bases map to TRBD1. Germline V gene lookup returns CDR1 SGHNT and CDR2 YYREEE (reference sequence). V lost 4 bases and J lost 5; bases outside the gene matches: 5. The CDR3 contains 14 residues.

The chain has TRBV27 and TRBJ2-1, with no clear D. The CDR3 sequence is 15 residues long. Germline V gene sequence: CDR1 MNHEY, CDR2 SMNVEV (reference sequence). V gave up 6 bases and J gave up 8 bases, with 20 bases separating them. The CDR3 bases are TGTGCCAGCAGGGTGGGTACCAAGGAGAAAGATGAGCAGTTCTTC. Protein product: CASRVGTKEKDEQFF.

V gene TRBV11-2 combines with J gene TRBJ2-6, with 7 bases aligning to TRBD1. The germline CDR1 and CDR2 sequences are SGHAT and FQNNGV. J gave up 0 bases and V 1 base, and 9 bases lay outside the gene matches. This CDR3 has 19 amino acids. CDR3 DNA sequence: TGTGCCAGCAGCTTAGGCAACCCGGGACAGCTCTCTGGGGCCAACGTCCTGACTTTC. It translates to CASSLGNPGQLSGANVLTF.

The V and J genes are TRBV19 and TRBJ1-2, with TRBD1 as a possible D gene (5 bases). Germline V gene data show CDR1 as LNHDA and CDR2 as SQIVND (reference sequence). V gave up 3 bases and J gave up 5 bases, with 10 bases separating them. The CDR3 covers 13 residues. In DNA form, the CDR3 reads TGTGCCAGTAGTATGCCAGGGCTTTATGGCTACACCTTC. This encodes CASSMPGLYGYTF.

This chain links TRBV30 with TRBJ1-2; D not resolved. This CDR3 is 11 amino acids long. CDR1 and CDR2 from the germline V gene are GTSNPN and SVGIG (reference sequence). V lost 0 bases, J lost 8 bases, and 7 bases lay in between. The CDR3 region has the DNA TGTGCCTGGAGTGTACGTGAGGGCTACACCTTC. It codes for CAWSVREGYTF.

CDR3 protein: CASTERANYNEQFF. CDR3 in DNA: TGTGCCAGCACAGAGCGGGCGAACTACAATGAGCAGTTCTTC. This chain uses TRBV14 with TRBJ2-1, with D maybe TRBD2 (6 bases). V was trimmed by 7 bases and J by 3 bases, leaving 13 bases between them. The CDR3 totals 14 residues. In germline, CDR1 is SGHDN, CDR2 FVKESK.

This clone has just one count. V usage is TRBV7-8 and J usage is TRBJ1-5; 8 bases agree with TRBD1. The CDR3 is 16 amino acids. CDR1 is SGHVS and CDR2 is FQNEAQ in the germline V gene. V lost 1 base to trimming and J lost 2 bases; unmatched junction nucleotides: 4. The CDR3 is CASSLEKGQGNQPQHF. The DNA of the CDR3 is TGTGCCAGCAGCTTAGAAAAGGGACAGGGCAATCAGCCCCAGCATTTT.

The gene calls are TRBV27 and TRBJ2-7, with D maybe TRBD2 (5 bases). Germline loops: CDR1 MNHEY, CDR2 SMNVEV (reference sequence). CDR3 length: 17 residues. V was shortened by 7 bases and J by 4 bases, with 26 bases between the two germline ends. CDR3: CASKTSTRGDGFYEQYF. The CDR3 region has the DNA TGTGCCAGCAAGACAAGCACCCGGGGAGACGGCTTTTACGAGCAGTACTTC.

This chain links TRBV2 with TRBJ2-3, with 9 bases lining up with TRBD2. After removal of 8 bases from V and 2 bases from J, the junction contained 5 bases not matched to a gene. CDR3 size: 14 residues. Germline CDR1 reads SNHLY; CDR2 reads FYNNEI. The CDR3 DNA sequence: TGTGCCAGCGCGGCGGGAGGGAACACAGATACGCAGTATTTT. This sequence encodes CASAAGGNTDTQYF.

The chain is built from TRBV27 and TRBJ2-7; 7 bases align to TRBD1. The CDR3 loop spans 16 amino acids. With V trimmed by 3 bases and J by 8 bases, 16 bases remained unmatched. In germline, CDR1 is MNHEY, CDR2 SMNVEV (reference sequence). The chain's CDR3 is CASSFAADRTAGKQYF. In nucleotides, the CDR3 is TGTGCCAGCAGTTTCGCCGCGGACAGGACTGCCGGAAAGCAGTACTTC.